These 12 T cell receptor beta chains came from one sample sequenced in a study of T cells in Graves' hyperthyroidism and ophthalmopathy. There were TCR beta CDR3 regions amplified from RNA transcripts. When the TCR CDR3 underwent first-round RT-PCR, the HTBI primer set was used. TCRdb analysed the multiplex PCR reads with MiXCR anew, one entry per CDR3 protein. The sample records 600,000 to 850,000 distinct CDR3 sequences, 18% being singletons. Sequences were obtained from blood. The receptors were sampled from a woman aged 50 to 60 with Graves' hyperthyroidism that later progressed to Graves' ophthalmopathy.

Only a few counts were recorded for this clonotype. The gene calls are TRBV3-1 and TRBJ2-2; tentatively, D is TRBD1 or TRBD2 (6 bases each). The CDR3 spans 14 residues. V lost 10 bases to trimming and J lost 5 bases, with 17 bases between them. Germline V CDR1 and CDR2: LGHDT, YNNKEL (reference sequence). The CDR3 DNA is TGTGCCAACACCCGGGGGCCCTGGACCGGGGAGCTGTTTTTT. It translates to CANTRGPWTGELFF. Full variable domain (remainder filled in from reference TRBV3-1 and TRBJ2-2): DTAVSQTPKYLVTQMGNDKSIKCEQNLGHDTMYWYKQDSKKFLKIMFSYNNKELIINETVPNRFSPKSPDKAHLNLHINSLELGDSAVYFCANTRGPWTGELFFGEGSRLTVL.

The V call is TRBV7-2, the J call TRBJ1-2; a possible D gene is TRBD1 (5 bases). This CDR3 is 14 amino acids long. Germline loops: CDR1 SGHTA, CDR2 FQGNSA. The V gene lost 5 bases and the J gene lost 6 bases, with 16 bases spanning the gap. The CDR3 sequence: CASSPWGGTHGYTF. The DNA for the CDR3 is TGTGCCAGCAGCCCGTGGGGAGGGACGCATGGCTACACCTTC.

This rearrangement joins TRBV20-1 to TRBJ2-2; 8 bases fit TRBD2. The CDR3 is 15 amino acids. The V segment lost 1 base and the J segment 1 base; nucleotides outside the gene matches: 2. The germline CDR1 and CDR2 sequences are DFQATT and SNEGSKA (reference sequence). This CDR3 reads CSARGTSLNTGELFF. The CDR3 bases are TGCAGTGCTAGAGGGACTAGCTTGAACACCGGGGAGCTGTTTTTT.

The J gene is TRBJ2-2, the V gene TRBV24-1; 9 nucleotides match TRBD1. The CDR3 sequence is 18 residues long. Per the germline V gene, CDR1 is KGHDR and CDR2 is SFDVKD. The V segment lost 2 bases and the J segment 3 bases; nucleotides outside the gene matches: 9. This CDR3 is CATSDSPSGTGYTGELFF. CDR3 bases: TGTGCCACCAGTGATTCCCCTTCCGGGACAGGGTACACCGGGGAGCTGTTTTTT.

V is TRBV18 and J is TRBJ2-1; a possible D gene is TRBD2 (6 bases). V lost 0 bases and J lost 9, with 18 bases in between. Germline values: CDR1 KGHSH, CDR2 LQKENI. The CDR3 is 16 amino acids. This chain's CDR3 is CASSPPISRGQFEQFF. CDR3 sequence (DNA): TGTGCCAGCTCACCACCGATCTCGCGGGGCCAGTTTGAGCAGTTCTTC.

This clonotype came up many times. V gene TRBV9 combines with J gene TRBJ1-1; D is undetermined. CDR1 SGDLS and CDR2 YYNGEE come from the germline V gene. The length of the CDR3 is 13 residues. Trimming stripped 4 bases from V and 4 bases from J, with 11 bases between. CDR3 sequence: CASSMSEGTEAFF. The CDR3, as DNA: TGTGCCAGCAGCATGTCAGAGGGCACTGAAGCTTTCTTT.

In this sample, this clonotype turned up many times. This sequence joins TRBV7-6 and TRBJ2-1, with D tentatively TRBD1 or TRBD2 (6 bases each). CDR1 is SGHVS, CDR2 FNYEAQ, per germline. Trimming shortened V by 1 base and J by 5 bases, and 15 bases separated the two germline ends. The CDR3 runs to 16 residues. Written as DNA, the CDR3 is TGTGCCAGCAGCTTAGTGGGCGGGGACAATCACAATGAGCAGTTCTTC. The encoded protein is CASSLVGGDNHNEQFF.

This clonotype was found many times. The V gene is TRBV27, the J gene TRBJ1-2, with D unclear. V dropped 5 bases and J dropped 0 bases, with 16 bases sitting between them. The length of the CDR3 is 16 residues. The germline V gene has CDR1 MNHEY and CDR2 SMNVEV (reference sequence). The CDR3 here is CASSPWTGGTNYGYTF. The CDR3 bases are TGTGCCAGCAGTCCATGGACGGGTGGGACTAACTATGGCTACACCTTC.

The CDR3 coding sequence is TGTGCCAGCAGCACCGGGCTCGGGAATGAAAAACTGTTTTTT. As protein: CASSTGLGNEKLFF. This chain uses TRBV7-9 with TRBJ1-4; D is undetermined. This CDR3 is built from 14 residues. Trimming took 5 bases from V and 5 from J, leaving 12 bases between them. Germline CDR1 SEHNR, CDR2 FQNEAQ (reference sequence).

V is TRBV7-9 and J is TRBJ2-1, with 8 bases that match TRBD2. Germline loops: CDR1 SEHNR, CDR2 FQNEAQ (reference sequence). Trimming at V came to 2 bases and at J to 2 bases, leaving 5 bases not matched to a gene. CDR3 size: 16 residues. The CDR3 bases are TGTGCCAGCAGCTTAACAAGCGGGGGAACCTACAATGAGCAGTTCTTC. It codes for CASSLTSGGTYNEQFF.

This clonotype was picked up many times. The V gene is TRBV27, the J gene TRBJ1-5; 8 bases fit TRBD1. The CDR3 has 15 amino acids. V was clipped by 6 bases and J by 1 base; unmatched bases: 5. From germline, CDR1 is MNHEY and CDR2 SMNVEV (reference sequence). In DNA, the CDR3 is TGTGCCAGCAGGGGGACAGGCCCCAGCAATCAGCCCCAGCATTTT. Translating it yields CASRGTGPSNQPQHF.

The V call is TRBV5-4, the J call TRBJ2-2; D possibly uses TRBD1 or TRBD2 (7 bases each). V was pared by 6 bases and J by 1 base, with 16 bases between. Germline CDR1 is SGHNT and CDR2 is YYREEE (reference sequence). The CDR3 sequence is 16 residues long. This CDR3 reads CASTPQGGRNTGELFF. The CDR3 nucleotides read TGTGCCAGCACACCTCAGGGGGGGCGGAACACCGGGGAGCTGTTTTTT.